The 11 T cell receptor beta chains below all came from one sample that was sequenced in a study of blood T cell repertoires in COVID-19. Assay: immunoSEQ multiplex PCR; the TCRdb copy retains only in-frame clones and omits some. The sample contains about 210,000 clones, roughly nine tenths of which appear only once. Sequenced material: peripheral blood. The receptors stem from a man between 40 and 49 years old with acute or convalescent COVID-19.

The chain has TRBV3-1 (or the pseudogene TRBV3-2) and TRBJ2-5, with 9 bases aligning to TRBD2. The CDR3 length is 15 residues. Germline V gene sequence: CDR1 LGHDT, CDR2 YNNKEL (reference sequence). The V segment lost 1 base and the J segment 4 bases; nucleotides outside the gene matches: 4. CDR3 in amino acids: CASSQVAGAPETQYF. The CDR3 nucleotides are TGTGCCAGCAGCCAAGTAGCGGGGGCCCCAGAGACCCAGTACTTC.

This chain joins TRBV9 and TRBJ2-3, with D perhaps matching TRBD2 (6 bases). Germline-derived CDR1 and CDR2 are SGDLS and YYNGEE. The CDR3 loop spans 17 amino acids. V dropped 0 bases and J dropped 5 bases, with 19 bases sitting between them. CDR3 in DNA: TGTGCCAGCAGCGTAGCTGCTCCTAGCGTTATAGGAGATACGCAGTATTTT. It specifies CASSVAAPSVIGDTQYF.

This clone has just one count. The chain joins TRBV5-4 to TRBJ1-6; 11 bases line up with TRBD1. J gave up 8 bases and V 3 bases, and 1 base lay outside the gene matches. The CDR3 loop spans 14 amino acids. Germline V gene data show CDR1 as SGHNT and CDR2 as YYREEE (reference sequence). The CDR3 DNA reads TGTGCCAGCAGCTGGGGACAGGGGGATTCACCCCTCCACTTT. It translates to CASSWGQGDSPLHF. The full variable domain, completed using reference TRBV5-4 and TRBJ1-6, is ETGVTQSPTHLIKTRGQQVTLRCSSQSGHNTVSWYQQALGQGPQFIFQYYREEENGRGNFPPRFSGLQFPNYSSELNVNALELDDSALYLCASSWGQGDSPLHFGNGTRLTVT.

The chain has TRBV27 and TRBJ2-3, with 7 positions matching TRBD1. V gave up 6 bases and J gave up 0 bases; unmatched junction bases: 9. Germline CDR1 and CDR2: MNHEY and SMNVEV (reference sequence). This CDR3 has 16 amino acids. CDR3 in DNA: TGTGCCAGCAGCACCCAGGGGGTATTTAGCACAGATACGCAGTATTTT. Its translation is CASSTQGVFSTDTQYF.

This chain links TRBV6-6 with TRBJ2-2; D is unclear. V lost 5 bases and J 3 bases, leaving 19 bases between the germline ends. This CDR3 contains 17 residues. Germline lookup yields CDR1 MNHNY and CDR2 SVGAGI (reference sequence). The CDR3 region has the DNA TGTGCCAGCAGTCCCGACTTATTCAACATGTACACCGGGGAGCTGTTTTTT. It encodes CASSPDLFNMYTGELFF.

The gene calls are TRBV9 and TRBJ1-2; TRBD1 matches 8 bases. From germline, CDR1 is SGDLS and CDR2 YYNGEE. The junction had 5 bases not matched to a gene; V was cut back by 0 bases and J by 7 bases. This CDR3 is built from 14 residues. CDR3 protein: CASSVATGGRGYTF. The CDR3 nucleotides read TGTGCCAGCAGCGTAGCTACAGGGGGTCGTGGCTACACCTTC.

The count of this clone is one. This sequence joins TRBV7-3 and TRBJ2-1; 16 bases agree with TRBD2. V was clipped by 4 bases and J by 1 base; unmatched bases: 4. The CDR3 runs to 18 residues. Germline V CDR1 and CDR2: SGHTA, FQGTGA. CDR3: CASSSGTSGRESYNEQFF. For the CDR3, the DNA is TGTGCCAGCAGCTCCGGGACTAGCGGGAGGGAATCCTACAATGAGCAGTTCTTC.

The chain is built from TRBV10-3 and TRBJ2-3; 16 positions agree with TRBD2. The V segment lost 6 bases and the J segment 2 bases; nucleotides outside the gene matches: 8. This CDR3 is built from 18 residues. Germline assignment: CDR1 ENHRY and CDR2 SYGVKD. CDR3 residues: CAISLGLAGGRNTDTQYF. The CDR3 nucleotides are TGTGCCATCAGCCTGGGACTAGCGGGAGGGCGTAACACAGATACGCAGTATTTT.

This clone is a singleton in its sample. The chain combines TRBV2 with TRBJ1-2; 10 bases match TRBD1. This CDR3 has 15 amino acids. Germline lookup yields CDR1 SNHLY and CDR2 FYNNEI. Trimming removed 6 bases from V and 8 bases from J; junction bases left unmatched: 12. DNA for the CDR3: TGTGCCAGCAGCAACCGACAGGGGGCCACTAAAGGCTACACCTTC. Translation: CASSNRQGATKGYTF.

Of note for this clone: At one of its ends the junction is not consistent with the germline gene, which may arise from a read error. This sequence joins TRBV9 and TRBJ1-6; 8 bases line up with TRBD1. CDR1 and CDR2 (germline): SGDLS, YYNGEE. The CDR3 is 16 amino acids. CDR3 in amino acids: CASSSGPPDREGGLLF. In nucleotides, the CDR3 is TGTGCCAGCAGCTCCGGACCCCCGGACAGGGAGGGGGGACTTCTTTTT.

The chain links TRBV28 to TRBJ2-2; weak D call: TRBD1 (5 bases). The CDR3 runs 14 residues. The V and J ends lost 8 bases and 3 bases respectively, with 13 bases between them. Germline V gene sequence: CDR1 MDHEN, CDR2 SYDVKM. The DNA of the CDR3 is TGTGCCAGCCGCTCAAGGGGTTACACCGGGGAGCTGTTTTTT. It translates to CASRSRGYTGELFF.